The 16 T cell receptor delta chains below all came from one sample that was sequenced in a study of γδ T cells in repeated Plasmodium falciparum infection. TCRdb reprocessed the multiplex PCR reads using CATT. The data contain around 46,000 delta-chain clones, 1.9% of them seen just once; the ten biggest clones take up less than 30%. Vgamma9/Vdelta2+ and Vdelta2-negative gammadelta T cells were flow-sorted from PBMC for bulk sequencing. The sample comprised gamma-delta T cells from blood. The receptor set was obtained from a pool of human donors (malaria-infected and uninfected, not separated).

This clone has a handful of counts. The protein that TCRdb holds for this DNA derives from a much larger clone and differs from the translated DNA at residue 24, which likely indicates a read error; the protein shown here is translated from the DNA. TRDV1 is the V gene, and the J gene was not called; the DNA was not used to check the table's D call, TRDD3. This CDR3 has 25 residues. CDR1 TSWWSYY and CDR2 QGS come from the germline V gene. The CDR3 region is CALGNPLPTVLYLLGSIGASDKLTF. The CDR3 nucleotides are TGTGCTCTTGGGAACCCCCTTCCTACAGTCCTCTACTTACTGGGTTCGATAGGAGCATCCGATAAACTCACCTTT.

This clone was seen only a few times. CDR3 in amino acids: CALGDPSQVPPYRGNSRYTDKLIF. Written as DNA, the CDR3 is TGTGCTCTTGGGGACCCTTCTCAAGTTCCGCCGTACAGGGGGAATTCAAGGTACACCGATAAACTCATCTTT. The chain has TRDV1 and TRDJ1; the D gene is possibly TRDD3 (6 bases). TCRdb leaves out the J gene; it was filled in here by matching the DNA to germline. CDR1 is TSWWSYY and CDR2 is QGS in the germline V gene. V lost 3 bases to trimming and J lost 0 bases, with 38 bases between them. The CDR3 is 24 residues long.

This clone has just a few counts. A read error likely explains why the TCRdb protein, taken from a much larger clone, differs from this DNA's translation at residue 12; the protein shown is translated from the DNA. CDR3 residues: CALGWGNTLQYADKLIF. CDR3 DNA sequence: TGTGCTCTTGGCTGGGGGAACACCCTTCAGTACGCCGATAAACTCATCTTT. The chain couples TRDV1 to TRDJ1, with 8 bases matching TRDD3. The J gene was not available in TCRdb and was assigned here by matching the DNA to germline segments. There are 17 residues in the CDR3. Trimming removed 6 bases from V and 3 bases from J; junction bases left unmatched: 15. The germline CDR1 and CDR2 sequences are TSWWSYY and QGS.

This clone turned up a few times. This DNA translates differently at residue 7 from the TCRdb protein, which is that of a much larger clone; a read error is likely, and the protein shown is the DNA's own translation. The CDR3 DNA is TGTGCTCTTGGGGAACGAAGAACCTTCCTGGGGACAAGGCGCACCGATAAACTCATCTTT. It is translated as CALGERRTFLGTRRTDKLIF. The chain carries TRDV1 and TRDJ1, with D possibly being TRDD2 (7 bases). TCRdb records no J gene; here it was assigned by comparing the DNA to germline. V lost 1 base and J lost 1, with 25 bases in between. The CDR3 runs 20 residues. CDR1 is TSWWSYY and CDR2 is QGS in the germline V gene.

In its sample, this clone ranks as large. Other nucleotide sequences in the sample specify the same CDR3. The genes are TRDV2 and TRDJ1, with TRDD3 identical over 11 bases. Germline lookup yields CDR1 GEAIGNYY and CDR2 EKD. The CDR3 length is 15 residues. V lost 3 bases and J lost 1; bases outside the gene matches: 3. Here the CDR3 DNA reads TGTGCCTGTGACCCACTGGGGGATAGCACCGATAAACTCATCTTT. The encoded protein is CACDPLGDSTDKLIF.

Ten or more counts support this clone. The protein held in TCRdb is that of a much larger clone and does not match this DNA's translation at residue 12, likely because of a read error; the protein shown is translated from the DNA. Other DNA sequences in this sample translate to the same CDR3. For the CDR3, the DNA is TGTGCCTGTGACACTCTTGTTCCTACTATCGTACCGGGGGACCACACCGATAAACTCATCTTT. It codes for CACDTLVPTIVPGDHTDKLIF. The V call is TRDV2, the J call TRDJ1; perhaps TRDD2 as D (7 bases). Here the J gene came from matching the DNA to germline, since TCRdb omits it. This CDR3 is 21 amino acids long. The V and J ends lost 1 base and 0 bases respectively, with 29 bases between them. The germline gives CDR1 GEAIGNYY, CDR2 EKD.

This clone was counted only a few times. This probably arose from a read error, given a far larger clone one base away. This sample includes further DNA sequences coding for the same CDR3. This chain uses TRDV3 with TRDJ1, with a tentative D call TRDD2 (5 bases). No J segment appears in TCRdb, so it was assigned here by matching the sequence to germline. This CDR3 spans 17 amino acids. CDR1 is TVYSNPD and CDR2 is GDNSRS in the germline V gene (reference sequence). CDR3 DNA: TGTGCTTCTACTTCTTCCCGGCTTCACACCCACACCGATAAACTCATCTTT. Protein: CASTSSRLHTHTDKLIF.

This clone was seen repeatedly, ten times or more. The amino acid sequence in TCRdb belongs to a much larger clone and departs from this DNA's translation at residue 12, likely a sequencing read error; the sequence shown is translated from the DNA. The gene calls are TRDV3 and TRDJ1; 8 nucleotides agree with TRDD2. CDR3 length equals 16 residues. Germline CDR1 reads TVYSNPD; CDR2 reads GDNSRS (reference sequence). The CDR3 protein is CAFRFLLGLYTGKLIF. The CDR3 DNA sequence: TGTGCCTTTCGCTTCCTACTAGGACTGTACACCGGTAAACTCATCTTT.

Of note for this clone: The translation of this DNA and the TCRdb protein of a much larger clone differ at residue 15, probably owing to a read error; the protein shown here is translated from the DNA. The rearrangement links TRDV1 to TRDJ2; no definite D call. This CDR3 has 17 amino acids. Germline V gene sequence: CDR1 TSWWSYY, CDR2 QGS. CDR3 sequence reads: CALGELPDPGLTAQPFF. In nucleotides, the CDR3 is TGTGCTCTTGGGGAACTTCCCGACCCGGGGCTTACAGCACAACCCTTCTTT.

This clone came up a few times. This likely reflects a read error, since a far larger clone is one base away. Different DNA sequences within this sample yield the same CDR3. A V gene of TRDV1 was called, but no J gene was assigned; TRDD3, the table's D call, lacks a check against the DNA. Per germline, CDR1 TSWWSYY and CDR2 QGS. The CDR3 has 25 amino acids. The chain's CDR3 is CALGEGPVRDLLGDTRGIYTDKLIF. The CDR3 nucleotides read TGTGCTCTTGGGGAAGGCCCCGTTCGGGACTTACTGGGGGATACTAGGGGGATATACACCGATAAACTCATCTTC.

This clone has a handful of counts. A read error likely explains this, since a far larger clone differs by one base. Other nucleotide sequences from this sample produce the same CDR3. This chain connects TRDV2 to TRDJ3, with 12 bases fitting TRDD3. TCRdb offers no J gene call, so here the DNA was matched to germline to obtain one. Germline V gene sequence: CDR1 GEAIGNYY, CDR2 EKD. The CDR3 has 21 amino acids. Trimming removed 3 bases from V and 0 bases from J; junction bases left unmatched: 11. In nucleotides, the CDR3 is TGTGCCTGTGACGCGGACTGGGGGATACCCTACAGCTCCTGGGACACCCGACAGATGTTTTTC. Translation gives CACDADWGIPYSSWDTRQMFF.

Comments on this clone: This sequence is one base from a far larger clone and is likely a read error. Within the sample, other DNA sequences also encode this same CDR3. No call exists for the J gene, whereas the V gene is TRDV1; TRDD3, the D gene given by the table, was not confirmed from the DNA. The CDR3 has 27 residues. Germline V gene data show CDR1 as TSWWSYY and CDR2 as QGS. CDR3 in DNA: TGTGCTCTTGGGGAATCCCAATACCCCCGGATTCGTTGGGGGATAGACCCCGGCCGGAGATACACCGATAAGCTCATCTTT. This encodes CALGESQYPRIRWGIDPGRRYTDKLIF.

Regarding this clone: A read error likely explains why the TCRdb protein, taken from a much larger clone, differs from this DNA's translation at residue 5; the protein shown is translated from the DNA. In DNA, the CDR3 is TGTGCTCTTGGGGGACTAAAGTTTCCCCAGTACTGGGGGAGAAGGAGGTACACCGATAAACTCATCTTT. It is translated as CALGGLKFPQYWGRRRYTDKLIF. The gene calls are TRDV1 and TRDJ1; TRDD3 matches 9 bases. Here the J gene came from matching the DNA to germline, since TCRdb omits it. The CDR3 covers 23 residues. From germline, CDR1 is TSWWSYY and CDR2 QGS. V dropped 4 bases and J dropped 0; count of bases not matched to a gene: 27.

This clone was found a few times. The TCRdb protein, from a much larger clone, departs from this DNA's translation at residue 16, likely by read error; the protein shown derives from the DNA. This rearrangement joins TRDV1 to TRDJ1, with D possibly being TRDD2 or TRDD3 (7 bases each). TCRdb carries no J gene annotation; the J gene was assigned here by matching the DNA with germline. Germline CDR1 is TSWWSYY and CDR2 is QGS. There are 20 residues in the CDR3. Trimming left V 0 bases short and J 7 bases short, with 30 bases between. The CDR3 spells CALGELYFLEGLGRGLKLIF. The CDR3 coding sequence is TGTGCTCTTGGGGAACTTTACTTCCTAGAGGGACTGGGGAGAGGACTTAAACTCATCTTT.

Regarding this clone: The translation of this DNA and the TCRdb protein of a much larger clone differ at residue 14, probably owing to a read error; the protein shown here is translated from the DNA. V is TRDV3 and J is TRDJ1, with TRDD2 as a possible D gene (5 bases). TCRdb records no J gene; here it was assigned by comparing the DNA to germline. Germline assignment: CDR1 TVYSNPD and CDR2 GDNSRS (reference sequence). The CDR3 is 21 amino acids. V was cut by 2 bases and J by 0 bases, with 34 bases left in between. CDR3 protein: CAFCRAFKSMRDNLYTDKLIF. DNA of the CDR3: TGTGCCTTTTGCCGGGCCTTCAAGTCGATGAGGGACAACTTGTACACCGATAAACTCATCTTT.

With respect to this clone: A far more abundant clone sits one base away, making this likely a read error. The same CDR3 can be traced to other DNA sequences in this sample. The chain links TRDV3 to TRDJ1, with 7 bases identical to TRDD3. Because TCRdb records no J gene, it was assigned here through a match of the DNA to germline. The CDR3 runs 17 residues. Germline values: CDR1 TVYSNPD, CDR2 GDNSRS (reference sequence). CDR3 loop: CALGGVLGNTNTDKLIF. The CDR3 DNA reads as TGTGCTTTGGGGGGGGTACTGGGGAATACCAACACCGATAAACTCATCTTT.